The rows below give T cell receptor beta chains drawn from one sample of a study of T cells in Graves' hyperthyroidism and ophthalmopathy. TCRdb processed the multiplex PCR reads anew with MiXCR; each CDR3 protein has one entry. The sample holds fewer than 550,000 distinct CDR3 sequences; approximately 15% are singletons and the top ten take roughly 7.4%. Source material: blood. The receptors here all came from a young woman with Graves' hyperthyroidism. Each CDR3 is given with its conserved first and last residue. A D gene is named only where the DNA matches it firmly. The size field is filled for only some rows; it gives once, few, many or a size class.

TRBV3-1	many	TRBJ1-4	.	CASGGEASEKLFF	TGTGCCAGCGGGGGCGAGGCATCCGAAAAACTGTTTTTT
TRBV6-1	many	TRBJ2-7	TRBD2	CAMTYRGRAFYEQYF	TGTGCCATGACGTACCGCGGGAGGGCCTTCTACGAGCAGTACTTC
TRBV5-1	many	TRBJ1-4	.	CASSLEAGAKEKLFF	TGCGCCAGCAGCTTGGAGGCAGGGGCGAAAGAAAAACTGTTTTTT
TRBV9	many	TRBJ2-3	TRBD2	CASSLQRGAPDTQYF	TGTGCCAGCAGCCTCCAGCGGGGGGCTCCAGATACGCAGTATTTT
TRBV5-5	many	TRBJ2-7	.	CASSLLGPTYEQYF	TGTGCCAGCAGCTTGCTAGGACCGACCTACGAGCAGTACTTC
TRBV2	many	TRBJ1-2	TRBD1	CASSRTGSNSGYTF	TGTGCCAGCAGCAGGACAGGATCCAACTCTGGCTACACCTTC
TRBV27	many	TRBJ1-3	TRBD1	CASSFPDRGPGNTIYF	TGTGCCAGCAGTTTTCCGGACAGGGGGCCTGGAAACACCATATATTTT
TRBV28	.	TRBJ2-5	.	CASSLATPNREVSETQYF	TGTGCCAGCAGTCTAGCTACCCCGAACAGGGAGGTTTCGGAGACCCAGTACTTC
TRBV28	.	TRBJ2-2	.	CASRQSRNTGELFF	TGTGCCAGTCGTCAGTCCCGGAACACCGGGGAGCTGTTTTTT
TRBV7-2	many	TRBJ2-7	.	CASSLAGGQGHEQYF	TGTGCCAGCAGCTTAGCAGGGGGTCAGGGCCACGAGCAGTACTTC
TRBV30	few	TRBJ1-2	.	CAWSPLREIAANYGYTF	TGTGCCTGGAGTCCACTCCGCGAAATAGCTGCTAACTATGGCTACACCTTC
TRBV20-1	few	TRBJ2-1	TRBD1	CSAPPRDRAINEQFF	TGCAGTGCTCCCCCCCGGGACAGGGCGATCAATGAGCAGTTCTTC
TRBV27	many	TRBJ1-6	.	CASSPGRAQSYNSPLHF	TGTGCCAGCAGTCCAGGACGGGCGCAGTCCTATAATTCACCCCTCCACTTT
TRBV19	many	TRBJ2-7	.	CASSAGTLSSYEQYF	TGTGCCAGTAGTGCGGGGACCCTGAGCTCCTACGAGCAGTACTTC
TRBV28	few	TRBJ2-7	TRBD2	CASSKLSGGAYEQYF	TGTGCCAGCAGTAAACTTAGCGGGGGGGCCTACGAGCAGTACTTC
TRBV5-1	few	TRBJ1-2	.	CASSSAYSGLWNYGYTF	TGCGCCAGCAGCTCGGCATATTCGGGGCTCTGGAACTATGGCTACACCTTC
TRBV28	many	TRBJ2-7	.	CASTHGGGAEQYF	TGTGCCAGCACTCATGGTGGGGGGGCCGAGCAGTACTTC
TRBV12-3/TRBV12-4	many	TRBJ2-7	.	CASSLVAGSSYEQYF	TGTGCCAGCAGTTTAGTGGCGGGGAGCTCCTACGAGCAGTACTTC
TRBV19	few	TRBJ2-5	TRBD1	CASSAPGGAETQYF	TGTGCCAGTAGTGCACCAGGGGGCGCGGAGACCCAGTACTTC
TRBV30	many	TRBJ2-1	TRBD2	CAWSFSGGAGEQFF	TGTGCCTGGAGTTTCAGCGGGGGGGCAGGTGAGCAGTTCTTC
TRBV27	many	TRBJ1-4	.	CASSLTPDSGEKLFF	TGTGCCAGCAGTTTAACCCCGGACAGTGGTGAAAAACTGTTTTTT
TRBV6-1	many	TRBJ2-1	.	CASSLAAGTPYNEQFF	TGTGCCAGCAGCCTGGCGGCGGGAACCCCCTACAATGAGCAGTTCTTC
TRBV12-3/TRBV12-4	many	TRBJ2-4	.	CASSSRHLAKNIQYF	TGTGCCAGCAGCTCGCGACACCTAGCCAAAAACATTCAGTACTTC
TRBV12-3/TRBV12-4	many	TRBJ2-3	.	CASSVRLADTQYF	TGTGCCAGCAGTGTCCGACTCGCAGATACGCAGTATTTT
TRBV10-3	many	TRBJ1-4	TRBD1	CAISDPDRGREKLFF	TGTGCCATCAGTGATCCGGACAGGGGTCGGGAAAAACTGTTTTTT